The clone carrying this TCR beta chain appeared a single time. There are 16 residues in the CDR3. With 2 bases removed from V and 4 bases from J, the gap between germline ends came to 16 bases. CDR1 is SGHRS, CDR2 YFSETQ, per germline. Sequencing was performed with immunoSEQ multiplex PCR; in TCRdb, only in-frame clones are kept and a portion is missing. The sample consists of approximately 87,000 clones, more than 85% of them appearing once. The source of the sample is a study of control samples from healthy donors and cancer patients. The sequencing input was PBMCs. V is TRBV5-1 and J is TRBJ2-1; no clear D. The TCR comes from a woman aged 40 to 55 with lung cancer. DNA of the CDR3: TGCGCCAGCAGCTTATTTCGCGGCGACATTTACAATGAGCAGTTCTTC. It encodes CASSLFRGDIYNEQFF.